These T cell receptor beta chains were read from a single sample in a study of blood T cell repertoires in COVID-19. Assay: immunoSEQ multiplex PCR; the TCRdb copy retains only in-frame clones and omits some. Here the sample spans 300,000 to 450,000 clones, more than 80% being singletons. Sequencing was done on a sample of peripheral blood. Receptor source: a woman in her twenties or thirties with COVID-19, enrolled during active disease. The CDR3 runs from the conserved cysteine through the conserved F or W. A D gene is named only where the DNA matches it firmly. Size is stated for part of the rows, as once, few or many counts, or as a class when the clone is expanded.

D: NA; J: TRBJ1-1; V: TRBV29-1; size: few; DNA: TGCAGCGTTGAGACAGGACTGAACACTGAAGCTTTCTTT; CDR3: CSVETGLNTEAFF
D: TRBD2; J: TRBJ2-1; V: TRBV7-2; size: NA; DNA: TGTGCCAGCAGCCCGGGACTAGCGGGAGCGAATGAGCAGTTCTTC; CDR3: CASSPGLAGANEQFF
D: NA; J: TRBJ2-3; V: TRBV7-9; size: NA; DNA: TGTGCCAGCAGCTTAGAAAGAGACTACCCCACAGATACGCAGTATTTT; CDR3: CASSLERDYPTDTQYF
D: TRBD2; J: TRBJ2-1; V: TRBV5-4; size: NA; DNA: TGTGCCAGCAGCTTGGAGCGGGAGTCCCATGAGCAGTTCTTC; CDR3: CASSLERESHEQFF
D: TRBD2; J: TRBJ2-5; V: TRBV5-1; size: NA; DNA: TGCGCCAGCAGCTTCCGGGGGGAAGAGACCCAGTACTTC; CDR3: CASSFRGEETQYF
D: NA; J: TRBJ1-5; V: TRBV4-1; size: NA; DNA: TGCGCCAGCAGCCTTTGGCAGATCAATCAGCCCCAGCATTTT; CDR3: CASSLWQINQPQHF
D: NA; J: TRBJ2-1; V: TRBV4-1; size: NA; DNA: TGCGCCACCAAAACCGACAGAGGGGGATCCAATGAGCAGTTCTTC; CDR3: CATKTDRGGSNEQFF
D: TRBD1; J: TRBJ1-1; V: TRBV28; size: few; DNA: TGTGCCAGCAGTTCACAGGGGGAAGGCACTGAAGCTTTCTTT; CDR3: CASSSQGEGTEAFF
D: NA; J: TRBJ1-2; V: TRBV28; size: once; DNA: TGTGCCAGCAGGAGGCCCTACGGGAGCTATGGCTACACCTTC; CDR3: CASRRPYGSYGYTF
D: NA; J: TRBJ1-4; V: TRBV10-3; size: once; DNA: TGTGCCATCAGTGAAGCCGGCAGGGGTGGAACTAATGAAAAACTGTTTTTT; CDR3: CAISEAGRGGTNEKLFF
D: NA; J: TRBJ2-7; V: TRBV5-4; size: NA; DNA: TGTGCCAGCTGGGACAAGGGAGCGCACTACGAGCAGTACTTC; CDR3: CASWDKGAHYEQYF
D: TRBD2; J: TRBJ2-1; V: TRBV19; size: NA; DNA: TGTGCCACTACCAGGACTAGCGGGTACAATGAGCAGTTCTTC; CDR3: CATTRTSGYNEQFF
D: TRBD1; J: TRBJ2-7; V: TRBV6-5; size: NA; DNA: TGTGCCAGCAGTTCGACAGGGTTAGGCGAGCAGTACTTC; CDR3: CASSSTGLGEQYF
D: TRBD1; J: TRBJ1-4; V: TRBV11-2; size: NA; DNA: TGTGCCAGCAGCTTAGGCCCCCGGGACAGAAGGGAAAAACTGTTTTTT; CDR3: CASSLGPRDRREKLFF
D: TRBD1; J: TRBJ1-2; V: TRBV11-2; size: NA; DNA: TGTGCCAGCAGCTTCGGGACAGCCTATGGCTACACCTTC; CDR3: CASSFGTAYGYTF
D: TRBD1; J: TRBJ2-2; V: TRBV7-8; size: NA; DNA: TGTGCCAGCAAACGGACAGGGTCGGGCACCGGGGAGCTGTTTTTT; CDR3: CASKRTGSGTGELFF
D: NA; J: TRBJ2-7; V: TRBV18; size: NA; DNA: TGTGCCAGCTCACCCGAGGGTAACCGGTACGAGCAGTACTTC; CDR3: CASSPEGNRYEQYF
D: NA; J: TRBJ1-2; V: TRBV24-1; size: NA; DNA: TGTGCCACCAGTGATTGGGGGCGCGACTATGGCTACACCTTC; CDR3: CATSDWGRDYGYTF
D: NA; J: TRBJ1-2; V: TRBV11-2; size: NA; DNA: TGTGCCAGCAGCTTAGAGAGGGGGTATGGCTACACCTTC; CDR3: CASSLERGYGYTF
D: NA; J: TRBJ1-1; V: TRBV27; size: NA; DNA: TGTGCCAGCAGCCCGGGGGGTGGTACTGAAGCTTTCTTT; CDR3: CASSPGGGTEAFF
D: NA; J: TRBJ2-1; V: TRBV28; size: NA; DNA: TGTGCCAGCAGTTTATATAGCTCCCACTTCTCTTACTACAATGAGCAGTTCTTC; CDR3: CASSLYSSHFSYYNEQFF
D: NA; J: TRBJ1-3; V: TRBV19; size: NA; DNA: TGTGCCAGTAGACCAACTGACAGAGATCGGCCAGGAAACACCATATATTTT; CDR3: CASRPTDRDRPGNTIYF
D: TRBD1; J: TRBJ2-5; V: TRBV28; size: NA; DNA: TGTGCCAGCAGTTTTTCTGGGACAGGGGACGAGACCCAGTACTTC; CDR3: CASSFSGTGDETQYF
D: TRBD1; J: TRBJ1-2; V: TRBV18; size: NA; DNA: TGTGCCAGCTCACAGGGGACAGCCTATGCAGGCTACACCTTC; CDR3: CASSQGTAYAGYTF
D: NA; J: TRBJ2-5; V: TRBV7-9; size: NA; DNA: TGTGCCAGCAGCCTTGGGGCGGGACAGACATACCAAGAGACCCAGTACTTC; CDR3: CASSLGAGQTYQETQYF
D: TRBD1; J: TRBJ2-1; V: TRBV6-5; size: NA; DNA: TGTGCCTCGTCCCGGGACAGGGACCCCAATGAGCAGTTCTTC; CDR3: CASSRDRDPNEQFF
D: NA; J: TRBJ2-2; V: TRBV2; size: NA; DNA: TGTGCCAGCATGGCTGCCGGGAGTCCGCCCGGGGAGCTGTTTTTT; CDR3: CASMAAGSPPGELFF
D: TRBD1; J: TRBJ2-7; V: TRBV12-3/TRBV12-4; size: NA; DNA: TGTGCCAGCAGCTTGGACAGGTACGAGCAGTACTTC; CDR3: CASSLDRYEQYF
D: NA; J: TRBJ2-2; V: TRBV19; size: NA; DNA: TGTGCTACAAAAGATGGCCGAAACACCGGGGAGCTGTTTTTT; CDR3: CATKDGRNTGELFF
D: TRBD2; J: TRBJ2-3; V: TRBV5-6; size: NA; DNA: TGTGCCAGCAGCCATACTAGCGGGAGATCGACAGATACGCAGTATTTT; CDR3: CASSHTSGRSTDTQYF
D: NA; J: TRBJ2-2; V: TRBV27; size: NA; DNA: TGTGCCAGCAGGGGTAGCACTGCCGGGGAGCTGTTTTTT; CDR3: CASRGSTAGELFF
D: NA; J: TRBJ1-3; V: TRBV11-3; size: NA; DNA: TGTGCCAGCAGCCGAGGCGGGACCTTCTCTGGAAACACCATATATTTT; CDR3: CASSRGGTFSGNTIYF
D: TRBD1; J: TRBJ1-2; V: TRBV27; size: NA; DNA: TGTGCCAGCAGTTCCCACAGGGGGGATGGCTACACCTTC; CDR3: CASSSHRGDGYTF
D: NA; J: TRBJ1-2; V: TRBV19; size: NA; DNA: TGTGCCAGTAGTCCTGCGGGACCCTACTCCGTTAACTATGGCTACACCTTC; CDR3: CASSPAGPYSVNYGYTF
D: TRBD1; J: TRBJ1-5; V: TRBV19; size: once; DNA: TGTGCCAGTAGTTTCCGGGACAGTTACCCCAATCAGCCCCAGCATTTT; CDR3: CASSFRDSYPNQPQHF
D: NA; J: TRBJ1-1; V: TRBV6-2/TRBV6-3; size: NA; DNA: TGTGCCAGCAGTTACTCGGGCAGAATTGAAGCTTTCTTT; CDR3: CASSYSGRIEAFF
D: NA; J: TRBJ1-6; V: TRBV4-3; size: NA; DNA: TGCGCCAGCAGCCAAGAAACGGGATTGGGTAATTCACCCCTCCACTTT; CDR3: CASSQETGLGNSPLHF